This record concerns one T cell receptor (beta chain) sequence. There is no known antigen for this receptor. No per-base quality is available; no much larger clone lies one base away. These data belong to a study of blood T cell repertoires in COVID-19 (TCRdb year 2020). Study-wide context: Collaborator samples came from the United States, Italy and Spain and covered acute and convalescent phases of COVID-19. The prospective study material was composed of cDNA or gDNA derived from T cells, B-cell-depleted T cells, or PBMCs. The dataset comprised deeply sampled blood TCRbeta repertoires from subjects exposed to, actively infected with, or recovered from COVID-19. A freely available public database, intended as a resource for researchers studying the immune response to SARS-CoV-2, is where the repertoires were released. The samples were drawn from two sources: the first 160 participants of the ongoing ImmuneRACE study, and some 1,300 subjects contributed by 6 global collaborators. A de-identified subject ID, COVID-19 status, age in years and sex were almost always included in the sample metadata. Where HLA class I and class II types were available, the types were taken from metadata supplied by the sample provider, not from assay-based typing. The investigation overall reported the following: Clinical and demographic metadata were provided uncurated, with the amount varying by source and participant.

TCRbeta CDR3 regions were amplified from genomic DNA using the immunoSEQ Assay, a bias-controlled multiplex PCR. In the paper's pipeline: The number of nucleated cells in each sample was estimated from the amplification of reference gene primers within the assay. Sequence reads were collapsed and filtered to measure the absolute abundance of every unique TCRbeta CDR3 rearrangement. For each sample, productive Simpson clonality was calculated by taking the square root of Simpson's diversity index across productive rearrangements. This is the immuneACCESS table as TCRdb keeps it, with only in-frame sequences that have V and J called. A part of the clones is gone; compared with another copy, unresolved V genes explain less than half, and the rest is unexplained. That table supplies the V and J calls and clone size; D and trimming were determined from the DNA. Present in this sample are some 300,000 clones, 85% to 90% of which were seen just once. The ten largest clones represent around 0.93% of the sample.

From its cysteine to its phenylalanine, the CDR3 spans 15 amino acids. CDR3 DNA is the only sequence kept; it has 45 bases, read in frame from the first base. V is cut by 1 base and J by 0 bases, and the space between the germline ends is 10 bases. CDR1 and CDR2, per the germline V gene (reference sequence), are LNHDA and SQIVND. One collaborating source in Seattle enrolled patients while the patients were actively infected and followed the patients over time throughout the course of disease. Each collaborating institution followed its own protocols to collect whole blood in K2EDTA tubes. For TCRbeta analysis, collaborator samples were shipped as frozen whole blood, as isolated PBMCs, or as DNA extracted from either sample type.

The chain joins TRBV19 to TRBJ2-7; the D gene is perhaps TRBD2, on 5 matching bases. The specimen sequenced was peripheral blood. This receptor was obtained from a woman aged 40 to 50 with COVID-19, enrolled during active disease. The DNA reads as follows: TGTGCCAGTAGTATAGTTCAGCGGAACTCCTACGAGCAGTACTTC. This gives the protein CASSIVQRNSYEQYF. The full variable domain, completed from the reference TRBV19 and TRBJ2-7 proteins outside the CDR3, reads DGGITQSPKYLFRKEGQNVTLSCEQNLNHDAMYWYRQDPGQGLRLIYYSQIVNDFQKGDIAEGYSVSREKKESFPLTVTSAQKNPTAFYLCASSIVQRNSYEQYFGPGTRLTVT.